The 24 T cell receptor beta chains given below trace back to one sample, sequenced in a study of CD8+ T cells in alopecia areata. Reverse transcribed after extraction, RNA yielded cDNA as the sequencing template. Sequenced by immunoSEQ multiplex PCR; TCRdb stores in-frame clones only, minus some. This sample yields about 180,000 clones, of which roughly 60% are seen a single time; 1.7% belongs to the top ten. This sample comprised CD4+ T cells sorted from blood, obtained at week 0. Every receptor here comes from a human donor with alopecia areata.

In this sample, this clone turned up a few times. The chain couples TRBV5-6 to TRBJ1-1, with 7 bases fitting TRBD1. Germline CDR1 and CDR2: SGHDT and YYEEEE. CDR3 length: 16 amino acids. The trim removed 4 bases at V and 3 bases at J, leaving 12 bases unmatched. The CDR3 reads CASSPGRGQRDTEAFF. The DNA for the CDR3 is TGTGCCAGCAGCCCCGGGAGGGGGCAGAGGGACACTGAAGCTTTCTTT.

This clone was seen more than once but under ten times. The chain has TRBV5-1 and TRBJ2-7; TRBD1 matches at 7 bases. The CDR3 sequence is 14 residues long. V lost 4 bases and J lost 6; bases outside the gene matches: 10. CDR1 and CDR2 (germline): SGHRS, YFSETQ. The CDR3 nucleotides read TGCGCCAGCAGCCGTTCCGGGACAGAGAGCGAGCAGTACTTC. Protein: CASSRSGTESEQYF.

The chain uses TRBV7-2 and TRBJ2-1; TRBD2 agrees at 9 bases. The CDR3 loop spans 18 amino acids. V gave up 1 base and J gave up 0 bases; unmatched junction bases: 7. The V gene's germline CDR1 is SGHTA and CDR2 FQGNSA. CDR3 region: CASSLGLAGMSSYNEQFF. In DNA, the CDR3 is TGTGCCAGCAGCTTAGGTCTAGCGGGGATGAGCTCCTACAATGAGCAGTTCTTC.

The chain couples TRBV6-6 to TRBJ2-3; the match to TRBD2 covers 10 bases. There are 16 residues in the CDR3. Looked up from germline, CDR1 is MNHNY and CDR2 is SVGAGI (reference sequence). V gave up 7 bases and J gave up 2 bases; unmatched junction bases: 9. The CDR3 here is CASTWASGGPTDTQYF. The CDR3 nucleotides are TGTGCCAGCACGTGGGCTAGCGGGGGCCCCACAGATACGCAGTATTTT.

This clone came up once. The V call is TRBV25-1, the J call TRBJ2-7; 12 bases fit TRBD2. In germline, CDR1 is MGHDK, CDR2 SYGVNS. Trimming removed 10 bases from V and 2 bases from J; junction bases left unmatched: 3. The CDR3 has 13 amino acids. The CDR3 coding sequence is TGTGCCACCGGACTAGCGGGGACCTACGAGCAGTACTTC. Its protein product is CATGLAGTYEQYF.

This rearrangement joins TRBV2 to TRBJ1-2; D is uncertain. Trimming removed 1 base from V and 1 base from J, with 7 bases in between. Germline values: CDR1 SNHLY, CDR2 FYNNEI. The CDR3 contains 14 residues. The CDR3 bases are TGTGCCAGCAGTGAAGGGGTCCGTAACTATGGCTACACCTTC. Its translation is CASSEGVRNYGYTF.

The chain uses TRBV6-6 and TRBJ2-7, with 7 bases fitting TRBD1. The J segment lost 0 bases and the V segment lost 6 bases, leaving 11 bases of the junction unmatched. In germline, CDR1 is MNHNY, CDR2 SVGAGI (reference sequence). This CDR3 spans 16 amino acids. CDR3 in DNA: TGTGCCAGCAGCCGACCGATGACAGGGAACTCCTACGAGCAGTACTTC. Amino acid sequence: CASSRPMTGNSYEQYF.

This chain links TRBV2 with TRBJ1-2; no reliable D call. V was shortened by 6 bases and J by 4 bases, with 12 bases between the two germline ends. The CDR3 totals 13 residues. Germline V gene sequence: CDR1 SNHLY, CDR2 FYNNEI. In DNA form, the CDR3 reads TGTGCCAGCAGCCACCGGGAGGTCTATGGCTACACCTTC. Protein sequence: CASSHREVYGYTF.

The CDR3 is CASSSNYEQYF. In DNA, the CDR3 is TGTGCCAGCAGCTCTAACTACGAGCAGTACTTC. This chain uses TRBV28 with TRBJ2-7, with D unresolved. The germline V and J ends were trimmed by 6 bases and 3 bases, with 6 bases remaining between them. Germline lookup yields CDR1 MDHEN and CDR2 SYDVKM. This CDR3 has 11 residues. The full variable domain, completed using reference TRBV28 and TRBJ2-7, is DVKVTQSSRYLVKRTGEKVFLECVQDMDHENMFWYRQDPGLGLRLIYFSYDVKMKEKGDIPEGYSVSREKKERFSLILESASTNQTSMYLCASSSNYEQYFGPGTRLTVT.

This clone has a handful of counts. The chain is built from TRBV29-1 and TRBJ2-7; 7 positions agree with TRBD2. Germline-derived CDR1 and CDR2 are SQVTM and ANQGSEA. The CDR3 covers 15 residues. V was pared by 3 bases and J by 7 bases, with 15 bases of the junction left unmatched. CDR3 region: CSVEGLGLAVGEQYF. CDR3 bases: TGCAGCGTTGAGGGGCTTGGTCTAGCGGTGGGGGAGCAGTACTTC.

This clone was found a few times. The CDR3 DNA follows: TGCAGCGTTGGAAGGAGGCTGTGGGGGTTTGATACGCAGTATTTT. Its protein product is CSVGRRLWGFDTQYF. This sequence joins TRBV29-1 and TRBJ2-3, with D perhaps matching TRBD1 or TRBD2 (5 bases each). This CDR3 comprises 15 residues. V was trimmed by 4 bases and J by 6 bases, leaving 20 bases between them. Germline V lookup: CDR1 SQVTM, CDR2 ANQGSEA.

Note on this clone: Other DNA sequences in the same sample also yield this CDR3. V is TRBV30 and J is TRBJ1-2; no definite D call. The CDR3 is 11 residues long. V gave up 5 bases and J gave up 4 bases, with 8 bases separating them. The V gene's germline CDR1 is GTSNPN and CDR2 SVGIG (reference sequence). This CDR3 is CAWSAGYGYTF. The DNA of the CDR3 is TGTGCCTGGTCCGCCGGCTATGGCTACACCTTC.

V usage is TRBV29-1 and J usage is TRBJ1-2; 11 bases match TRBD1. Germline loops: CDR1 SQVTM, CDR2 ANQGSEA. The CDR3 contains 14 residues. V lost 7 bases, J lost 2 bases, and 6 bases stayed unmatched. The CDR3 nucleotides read TGCAGCGCCCCCGGGACAGGGGGGAACTATGGCTACACCTTC. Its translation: CSAPGTGGNYGYTF.

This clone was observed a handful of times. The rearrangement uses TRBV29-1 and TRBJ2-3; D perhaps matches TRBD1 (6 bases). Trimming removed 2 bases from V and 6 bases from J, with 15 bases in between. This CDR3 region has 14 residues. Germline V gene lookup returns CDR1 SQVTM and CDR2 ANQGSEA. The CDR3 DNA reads TGCAGCGTTGAATCTCCCCCAGGGGTGGATACGCAGTATTTT. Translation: CSVESPPGVDTQYF.

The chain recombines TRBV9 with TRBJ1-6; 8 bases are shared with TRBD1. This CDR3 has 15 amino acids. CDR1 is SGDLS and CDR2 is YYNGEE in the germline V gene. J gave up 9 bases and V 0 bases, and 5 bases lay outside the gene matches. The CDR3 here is CASSVDTGGTSPLHF. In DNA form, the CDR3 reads TGTGCCAGCAGCGTAGACACAGGGGGAACTTCACCCCTCCACTTT.

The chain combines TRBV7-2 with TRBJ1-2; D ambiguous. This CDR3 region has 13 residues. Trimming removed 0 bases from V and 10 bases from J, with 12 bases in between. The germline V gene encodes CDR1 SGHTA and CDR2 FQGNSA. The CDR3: CASSLAKNKVYTF. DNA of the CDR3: TGTGCCAGCAGCTTAGCCAAAAACAAGGTCTACACCTTC.

The CDR3 loop is CASSVEQGHIQYF. DNA of the CDR3: TGTGCCAGCAGCGTAGAACAGGGTCACATTCAGTACTTC. The chain joins TRBV9 to TRBJ2-4; a weak D match, TRBD1 (6 bases). Germline CDR1 reads SGDLS; CDR2 reads YYNGEE. Trimming shortened V by 0 bases and J by 8 bases, and 9 bases separated the two germline ends. The CDR3 spans 13 residues.

The CDR3 sequence is CASSFGAGASSNSPLHF. In DNA form, the CDR3 reads TGTGCCAGCAGTTTTGGGGCAGGGGCTAGTTCTAATTCACCCCTCCACTTT. The chain combines TRBV27 with TRBJ1-6; D might be TRBD1 (6 bases). Germline V CDR1 and CDR2: MNHEY, SMNVEV (reference sequence). The CDR3 is 17 amino acids. The germline V and J ends were trimmed by 3 bases and 6 bases, with 18 bases remaining between them.

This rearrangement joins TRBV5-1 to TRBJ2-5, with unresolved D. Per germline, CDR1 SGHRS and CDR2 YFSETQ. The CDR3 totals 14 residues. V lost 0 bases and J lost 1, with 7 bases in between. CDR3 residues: CASSLVPGQETQYF. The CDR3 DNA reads TGCGCCAGCAGCTTGGTCCCAGGCCAAGAGACCCAGTACTTC.

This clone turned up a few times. The CDR3 region has the DNA TGCAGCGTTGCCGGGGGAGCGTACGAGCAGTACTTC. It encodes CSVAGGAYEQYF. The chain uses TRBV29-1 and TRBJ2-7, with D possibly matching TRBD2 (6 bases). The CDR3 has 12 amino acids. CDR1 SQVTM and CDR2 ANQGSEA come from the germline V gene. Trimming pared 4 bases from V and 4 bases from J, leaving 11 bases between.

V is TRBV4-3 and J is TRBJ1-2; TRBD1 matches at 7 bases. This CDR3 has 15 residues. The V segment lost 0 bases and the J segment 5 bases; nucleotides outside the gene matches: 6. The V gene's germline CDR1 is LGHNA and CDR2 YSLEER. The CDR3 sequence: CASSQETGRGYGYTF. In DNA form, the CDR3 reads TGCGCCAGCAGCCAAGAGACAGGGAGGGGGTATGGCTACACCTTC.

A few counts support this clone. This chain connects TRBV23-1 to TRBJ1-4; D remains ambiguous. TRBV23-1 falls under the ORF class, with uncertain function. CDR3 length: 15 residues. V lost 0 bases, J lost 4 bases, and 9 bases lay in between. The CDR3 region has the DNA TGCGCCAGCAGTCAATCATGGCGGAATAATGAAAAACTGTTTTTT. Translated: CASSQSWRNNEKLFF.

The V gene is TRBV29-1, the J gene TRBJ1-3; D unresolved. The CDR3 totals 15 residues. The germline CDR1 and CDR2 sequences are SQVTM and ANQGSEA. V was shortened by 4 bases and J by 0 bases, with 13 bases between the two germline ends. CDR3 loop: CSVGEILRSGNTIYF. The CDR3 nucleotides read TGCAGCGTTGGGGAGATCCTTCGCTCTGGAAACACCATATATTTT.

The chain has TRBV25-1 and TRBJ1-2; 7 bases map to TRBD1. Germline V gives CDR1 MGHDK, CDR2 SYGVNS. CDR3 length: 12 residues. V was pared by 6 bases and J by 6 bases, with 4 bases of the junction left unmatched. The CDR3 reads CASSLTGDGYTF. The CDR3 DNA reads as TGTGCCAGCAGCCTTACAGGGGATGGCTACACCTTC.